This entry is about one TCR beta chain. Its antigen is still unknown. This sample is drawn from a study of a mutant IDH1 vaccine in newly diagnosed glioma. Sequenced by immunoSEQ multiplex PCR; TCRdb stores in-frame clones only, minus some. The sample contains tens of thousands of clones, approximately 80% of which appear only once. Germline CDR1 SGHNT, CDR2 YYREEE (reference sequence). The CDR3 has 15 residues. V lost 0 bases to trimming and J lost 3 bases, with 10 bases between them. The time point denotes: baseline, week 1 (first vaccination visit). Treatment here: pre-vaccination baseline after standard-of-care therapy. Study-wide results and caveats: Pseudoprogression apparently lacked any relation to changes in top peripheral T cell clonotypes.

This chain connects TRBV5-4 to TRBJ1-5, with a possible D match to TRBD1 (5 bases). The TCR sequence derives from a man aged 35 to 55 with glioma. Some clones in this sample may be carry-over from other donors' samples. Source: PBMCs, taken from a glioma patient treated with radiotherapy, temozolomide or both. The chain's CDR3 is CASSLGGSYNQPQHF. CDR3 bases: TGTGCCAGCAGCTTGGGGGGGAGTTACAATCAGCCCCAGCATTTT. The full variable domain, with the rest looked up from reference TRBV5-4 and TRBJ1-5, is ETGVTQSPTHLIKTRGQQVTLRCSSQSGHNTVSWYQQALGQGPQFIFQYYREEENGRGNFPPRFSGLQFPNYSSELNVNALELDDSALYLCASSLGGSYNQPQHFGDGTRLSIL.